This TCR beta chain originates from a study of cytomegalovirus exposure and HLA in healthy donors. Regarding the study as a whole: Cytomegalovirus-associated TCR beta chains were listed, numbering 150 to 200. In vitro testing confirmed a few CMV-associated chains as specific for CMV antigens. Reports showed the classifier diagnosing cytomegalovirus status with high specificity and sensitivity.

Of note for this clone: The antigen is undetermined.

Between the trimmed V and J ends, which lost 4 bases and 0 bases, there was a span of 9 bases. The CDR3 totals 14 residues. CDR1 and CDR2 (germline): SGHNT, YYREEE (reference sequence). The donors formed part of the 120-subject validation cohort, distinct from the roughly 730-subject first cohort. Here immunoSEQ multiplex PCR was the method, and the copy in TCRdb shows in-frame clones only, minus some. The sample records roughly 86,000 clones, almost 97% being singletons. Sequences were obtained from PBMCs. The clonotype was recovered from a man between 18 and 29 years old in good health and CMV-seropositive. This chain joins TRBV5-4 and TRBJ2-3; D is uncertain. CDR3 region: CASSVTSSTDTQYF. DNA for the CDR3: TGTGCCAGCAGCGTTACTTCTAGCACAGATACGCAGTATTTT.